Below, 3 T cell receptor beta chains from the same sample are listed, as sequenced in a study of regulatory T cells in long-lasting Graves disease. With iRepertoire HTBI primers and Arm-PCR of CDR3 regions, TCR beta libraries were built. A single record per CDR3 protein comes from TCRdb applying MiXCR to the multiplex PCR reads. The sample holds about 220,000 distinct CDR3 sequences, 18% seen once. Described time point: newly diagnosed GD, antithyroid drugs for less than 3 months. The TCR library was made from RNA extracted from PBMCs. The sequenced sample was peripheral blood mononuclear cells (PBMCs), obtained at new diagnosis, from a patient treated with antithyroid drugs. Receptors originate from a female donor with Graves disease.

This clonotype has a count of ten or more. V usage is TRBV4-3 and J usage is TRBJ2-7, with TRBD1 identical over 7 bases. The CDR3 is made up of 15 amino acids. V was pared by 1 base and J by 3 bases, with 6 bases of the junction left unmatched. The germline gives CDR1 LGHNA, CDR2 YSLEER. CDR3 sequence (DNA): TGCGCCAGCAGCCAAGCCCGGGACAGCTTCTACGAGCAGTACTTC. It translates to CASSQARDSFYEQYF.

This clonotype has a count of ten or more. V is TRBV28 and J is TRBJ2-1; 9 bases map to TRBD1. CDR3 length equals 13 residues. Germline-derived CDR1 and CDR2 are MDHEN and SYDVKM. The CDR3 bases are TGTGCACTACAGGGGGCGTTTTACAATGAGCAGTTCTTC. It yields the protein CALQGAFYNEQFF.

This chain joins TRBV12-3 or TRBV12-4 and TRBJ2-1, with a tentative D call TRBD1 (5 bases). CDR3 length equals 14 residues. Deletions cut 8 bases from V and 4 bases from J, with 15 bases between. Here the CDR3 reads CASGARRKYNEQFF. The CDR3 DNA reads TGTGCCAGCGGGGCGCGTAGAAAATACAATGAGCAGTTCTTC.